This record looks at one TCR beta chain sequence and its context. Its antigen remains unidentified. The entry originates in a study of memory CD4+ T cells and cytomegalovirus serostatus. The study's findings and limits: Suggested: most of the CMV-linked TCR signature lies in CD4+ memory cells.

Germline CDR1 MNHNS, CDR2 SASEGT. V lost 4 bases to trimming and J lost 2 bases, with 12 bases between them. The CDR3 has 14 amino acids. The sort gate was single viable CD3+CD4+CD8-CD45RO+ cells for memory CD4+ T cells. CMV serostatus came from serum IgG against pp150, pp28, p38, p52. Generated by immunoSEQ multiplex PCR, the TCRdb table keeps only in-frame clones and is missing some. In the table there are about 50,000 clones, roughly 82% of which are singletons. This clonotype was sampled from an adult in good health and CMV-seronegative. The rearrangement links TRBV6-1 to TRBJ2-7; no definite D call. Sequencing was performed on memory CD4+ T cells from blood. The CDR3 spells CASSAYLVTYEQYF. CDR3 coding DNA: TGTGCCAGCAGTGCTTACTTAGTAACCTACGAGCAGTACTTC.